This T cell receptor (beta chain) was sequenced during a study of blood T cell repertoires in COVID-19 (dated by TCRdb to 2020 to 2022). A note on the overall study: Samples covering the acute and convalescent phases of COVID-19 were provided by collaborators in the United States, Italy and Spain. The samples were drawn from two sources: the first 160 participants of the ongoing ImmuneRACE study, and over 1,000 subjects contributed by 6 global collaborators. Nearly every sample came with metadata listing a de-identified subject ID, COVID-19 status, age in years and sex. A freely available public database, intended as a resource for researchers studying the immune response to SARS-CoV-2, is where the repertoires were released. The material from the prospective study consisted of cDNA or gDNA derived from T cells, B-cell-depleted T cells, or PBMCs. Where HLA class I and class II types were available, the types were taken from metadata supplied by the sample provider, not from assay-based typing. Deeply sampled blood TCRbeta repertoires from subjects exposed to, actively infected with, or recovered from COVID-19 were included in the dataset.

Broad study findings and their caveats: The quantity of clinical and demographic metadata differed by source and by participant and was supplied without curation.

About this clone: The target of this receptor is not known. No per-base quality is available; no much larger clone lies one base away.

Collaborating institutions collected whole blood in K2EDTA tubes following their own protocols. Collaborator samples were shipped for TCRbeta analysis as frozen whole blood, isolated PBMCs, or DNA extracted from either sample type. The immunoSEQ Assay, a bias-controlled multiplex PCR, was used to amplify TCRbeta CDR3 regions from genomic DNA. The original pipeline was this. The number of nucleated cells in each sample was estimated by amplification of reference gene primers within the assay. Sequence reads were collapsed and filtered to measure the absolute abundance of every unique TCRbeta CDR3 rearrangement. For each sample, productive Simpson clonality was calculated as the square root of Simpson's diversity index over productive rearrangements. This immuneACCESS table, as held by TCRdb, lists in-frame sequences with V and J called but not all clones. Of the missing ones, under half trace to an unresolved V gene in checked studies; the others have no known cause. For V, J and clone size, that table is used; D and trimming come from the DNA. This sample lists roughly 100,000 clones; approximately 88% were detected once. The ten largest clones represent 11% of the sample.

Sequencing was done on a sample of peripheral blood. The receptor was derived from an elderly man with acute or convalescent COVID-19.

The bases are TGTGCCAGCAGCCGGGATGAAAAACTGTTTTTT. Translated, this gives CASSRDEKLFF. The rearranged segments are TRBV11-2 and TRBJ1-4; the D gene is unclear. The germline V gene provides CDR1 SGHAT and CDR2 FQNNGV. V sheds 5 bases and J sheds 6 bases, leaving 4 bases between their ends. The CDR3, cysteine through phenylalanine, is 11 amino acids long. CDR3 DNA is the only sequence kept; it has 33 bases, read in frame from the first base.